This T cell receptor beta chain was identified in a study of T cell responses to AZD1222 COVID-19 vaccine. Broader study findings: It was only a handful of AZD1222 recipients who were seropositive at baseline. With dominance at 160-218 and 743-854, vaccine-associated CD4 TCRs spanned spike. The peak T cell response came first, and repertoires were sampled only after it. Most donors were white British and more were female, and clonal diversity was possibly underestimated.

Measured with immunoSEQ multiplex PCR; TCRdb has only the in-frame clones, and not every one. Among about 110,000 clones listed, approximately 87% were seen once. Concerning this clone itself: The antigen is undetermined.

The germline V and J ends were trimmed by 6 bases and 3 bases, with 16 bases remaining between them. This CDR3 is built from 15 residues. Per the germline V gene, CDR1 is SGHRS and CDR2 is YFSETQ. The chain uses TRBV5-1 and TRBJ1-5; maybe TRBD1 (5 bases). The source was peripheral blood, collected on day 0 of AZD1222 vaccination. The receptor was derived from an adult in good health. Written as DNA, the CDR3 is TGCGCCAGCAAACTATCGACAGCCATCAATCAGCCCCAGCATTTT. Protein: CASKLSTAINQPQHF.